These T cell receptor beta chains were read from a single sample in a study of patients and donors after allogeneic stem cell transplantation. TCRdb analysed the RT-PCR reads with MiXCR anew, one entry per CDR3 protein. The data contain hundreds of thousands of distinct CDR3 sequences, about a sixth of them singletons. The specimen sequenced was blood, either unsorted or a sorted T cell fraction (not recorded which). Every receptor here comes from a human donor who was either an allogeneic HSCT recipient or a stem cell or donor lymphocyte infusion donor (not recorded which). It is not recorded whose cells these are; they may come from a transplant donor. Both conserved end residues are part of each CDR3. The order of the fields is D gene, clone size, J gene, V gene, CDR3 DNA, CDR3 protein. D genes are given only for firm matches. Clone size is not always given. Where it is, it says once, few, many or a class for expanded clones.

-,-,TRBJ2-3,TRBV20-1,TGCAGTGCTAGAGACCATGCAGATACGCAGTATTTT,CSARDHADTQYF
-,-,TRBJ1-2,TRBV10-3,TGTGCCATCAGTGAGCCAAACGGGGGGGGTGGCTACACCTTC,CAISEPNGGGGYTF
-,few,TRBJ2-1,TRBV7-2,TGTGCCAGCAGCGGCCGGGACACATATGAGCAGTTCTTC,CASSGRDTYEQFF
-,few,TRBJ1-1,TRBV5-1,TGCGCCAGCAGCATCGGGTTGGGTGAAGCTTTCTTT,CASSIGLGEAFF
-,many,TRBJ2-3,TRBV7-2,TGTGCCAGCAGCTTACCGGGAGCAGATACGCAGTATTTT,CASSLPGADTQYF
TRBD1,many,TRBJ1-2,TRBV29-1,TGCAGCGTTGAAGGAGACAGGGGCTATGGCTACACCTTC,CSVEGDRGYGYTF
TRBD1,-,TRBJ2-7,TRBV6-5,TGTGCCAGCAGTTGGGGACAGGGATGGTACGAGCAGTACTTC,CASSWGQGWYEQYF
-,many,TRBJ1-4,TRBV5-1,TGCGCCAGCAGCCTGGGTGGGGGAAGTAATGAAAAACTGTTTTTT,CASSLGGGSNEKLFF
-,-,TRBJ1-1,TRBV12-3/TRBV12-4,TGTGCCAGCAAAAGCGGTGGGGGCACTGAAGCTTTCTTT,CASKSGGGTEAFF
-,few,TRBJ2-7,TRBV7-2,TGTGCCAGCAGCTTAGAAGGGGGGCCCCGGTACGAGCAGTACTTC,CASSLEGGPRYEQYF
-,-,TRBJ2-7,TRBV12-5,TGTGCTAGTGGTTTGGTACTGCCCGAGAGACTCGGAGCCTACGAGCAGTACTTC,CASGLVLPERLGAYEQYF
TRBD2,once,TRBJ2-7,TRBV3-1,TGTGCCAGCAGCCAAGACAGCGGGAGGGCCCACGAGCAGTACTTC,CASSQDSGRAHEQYF
-,-,TRBJ2-3,TRBV24-1,TGTGCCACCAGTGATTCGAGCACAGATACGCAGTATTTT,CATSDSSTDTQYF
-,-,TRBJ1-1,TRBV6-2/TRBV6-3,TGTGCCAGCAGTTACGAGGGACCGGCAAATGAAGCTTTCTTT,CASSYEGPANEAFF
-,-,TRBJ1-5,TRBV19,TGTGCCAGTAGTACGTACAGGGATCAGCCCCAGCATTTT,CASSTYRDQPQHF
-,-,TRBJ2-7,TRBV28,TGTGCCAGCAGCCTCCGTCACGCGGAGGGGCAGTACTTC,CASSLRHAEGQYF
TRBD1,-,TRBJ1-1,TRBV5-1,TGCGCCAGCAGCTTCCAAGACAGGGGCTTGATTGGAGCTTTCTTT,CASSFQDRGLIGAFF
-,-,TRBJ2-3,TRBV5-1,TGCGCCAGCAGCTTGGCACCGAGCCCTACGAGGGCGCAGTATTTT,CASSLAPSPTRAQYF
-,-,TRBJ2-3,TRBV20-1,TGCAGTGCTGTGGACAGTACTATTAGCACAGATACGCAGTATTTT,CSAVDSTISTDTQYF
TRBD1,-,TRBJ1-2,TRBV28,TGTGCCAGCAGTGGACAGGCCTCATTAAGCTACACCTTC,CASSGQASLSYTF
-,-,TRBJ2-1,TRBV19,TGTGCCAGTAGTATCCCCACGGTGGGCCATTCCCTGTTCTTC,CASSIPTVGHSLFF
-,few,TRBJ2-7,TRBV7-8,TGTGCCAGCAGCTCCCTTAGGAGGGAGGAAGGCATGGCCTACGAGCAGTACTTC,CASSSLRREEGMAYEQYF
-,few,TRBJ1-1,TRBV4-1,TGCGCCAGCAGCCAAGTTTTATCTAAGAACACTGAAGCTTTCTTT,CASSQVLSKNTEAFF
-,few,TRBJ1-1,TRBV29-1,TGCAGCGTAATTGGGCGTCATAAGAGAGAGAGGAACACTGAAGCTTTCTTT,CSVIGRHKRERNTEAFF
-,-,TRBJ1-2,TRBV3-1,TGTGCCAGCAGCCACGAAGTCTTTAACTATGGCTACACCTTC,CASSHEVFNYGYTF
-,-,TRBJ2-3,TRBV11-1,TGTGCCAGCAGCTTGATCACCGGGAGCGGCCCAGATGCAGATACGCAGTATTTT,CASSLITGSGPDADTQYF